This T cell receptor beta chain was observed in a study of blood T cell repertoires in COVID-19. Study-level background: Whether acute or convalescent, the COVID-19 samples came from the United States, Italy and Spain. Nucleic acid was either cDNA or gDNA, and it came from T cells, B-cell-depleted T cells, or PBMCs.

The CDR3 consists of 13 residues. Trimming removed 7 bases from V and 7 bases from J; junction bases left unmatched: 3. Germline values: CDR1 MRHNA, CDR2 SNTAGT. The authors' processing: How many nucleated cells were present was estimated from reference gene primer amplification. The table came from immunoSEQ multiplex PCR; TCRdb's copy has only in-frame clones and leaves some out. V and J calls and clone size come straight from that table; D and trimming were deduced from the DNA. The sample lists fewer than 250,000 clones, roughly four fifths occurring once. Sequencing was done on a sample of peripheral blood. The chain joins TRBV6-4 to TRBJ1-6; 8 positions match TRBD1. This clonotype originated in a woman between 70 and 85 years old with acute or convalescent COVID-19. The CDR3 DNA follows: TGTGCCAGCAACCGGGACAGGAATTCACCCCTCCACTTT. It translates to CASNRDRNSPLHF.